These T cell receptor beta chains were read from a single sample in a study of shared clonotypes between healthy human individuals. TCRdb keeps only in-frame clones here, not all; method: immunoSEQ multiplex PCR. Among just over 2,000,000 clones, about 95% were seen once, and the ten largest hold about 1.1%. Source material: naive CD8+ T cells sorted from blood. The receptors stem from a young man in good health. The CDR3 runs from the conserved cysteine through the conserved F or W. D genes are given only for firm matches. The size entry is marked missing in some rows and otherwise reads once, few, many or a size class.

TRBD1,NA,TRBV10-1,CASGGTGDTQYF
NA,NA,TRBV10-3,CAISESRSLGYTF
NA,NA,TRBV19,CASSMRMKDVNGYTF
NA,NA,TRBV11-2,CASSLDKGVYGYTF
TRBD2,NA,TRBV19,CASSPHSGVSGELFF
NA,NA,TRBV11-2,CASTYSSYEQYF
TRBD1,NA,TRBV11-2,CASSSKQGSHLSYEQYF
NA,NA,TRBV4-1,CASSHQSGPLYNEQFF
NA,NA,TRBV6-5,CASSYTLEETQYF
NA,once,TRBV4-1,CASSPLPEFEQYF
NA,NA,TRBV28,CASSPQRGSDEQYF
NA,NA,TRBV7-9,CASSTGHEQFF
NA,NA,TRBV12-2,CASRLVKGRGGGETQYF
NA,NA,TRBV4-3,CASSQESVTYNEQFF
NA,once,TRBV7-6,CASRSETGELFF
NA,NA,TRBV7-2,CASSKLGERPLYNEQFF
NA,NA,TRBV5-4,CASSQNGDRQPQHF
TRBD1,NA,TRBV29-1,CSITGTDSYEQYF